These T cell receptor beta chains were read from a single sample in a study of blood T cells in healthy people across ages. TCRdb re-called the 5' RACE reads through MiXCR, storing one row per CDR3 protein. Of 790,000 or so distinct CDR3 sequences listed, around half are singletons. Sequencing was carried out using blood. These receptors all stem from an elderly man in good health. Both conserved end residues are part of each CDR3. D genes are given only for firm matches. Not all rows give a size; the values are once, few, many and, for expanded clones, a class.

clone_size j_call v_call d_call cdr3_aa cdr3_nt
- TRBJ2-3 TRBV20-1 - CSASTGEGTDTQYF TGCAGTGCTAGTACAGGGGAGGGCACAGATACGCAGTATTTT
- TRBJ2-7 TRBV19 - CASSSRQSSYEQYF TGTGCCAGTAGTAGTCGACAGAGTTCCTACGAGCAGTACTTC
many TRBJ2-3 TRBV20-1 TRBD2 CSASPSGEGDTQYF TGCAGTGCTAGCCCTAGCGGGGAAGGAGATACGCAGTATTTT
- TRBJ2-1 TRBV18 - CASSYQGTTQETQFF TGTGCCAGCTCTTACCAGGGGACAACCCAAGAGACCCAGTTCTTC
- TRBJ2-7 TRBV13 TRBD1 CASSQTVSPTGSSYEQYF TGTGCCAGCAGCCAAACGGTGTCCCCGACAGGGAGCTCCTACGAGCAGTACTTC
- TRBJ1-1 TRBV20-1 - CSARGRDTEAFF TGCAGTGCTAGGGGGAGAGACACTGAAGCTTTCTTT
- TRBJ2-7 TRBV29-1 TRBD1 CSANFRDRENEQYF TGCAGCGCAAATTTCCGGGACAGGGAGAACGAGCAGTACTTC
- TRBJ2-3 TRBV7-9 - CASSLVGGMQDTQYF TGTGCCAGCAGCTTAGTTGGGGGGATGCAAGATACGCAGTATTTT
few TRBJ2-7 TRBV2 TRBD1 CASRTTDRAPYEQYF TGTGCCAGCAGAACCACCGACAGGGCCCCCTACGAGCAGTACTTC
few TRBJ2-1 TRBV6-1 - CASSPAVHNEQFF TGTGCCAGCAGTCCCGCAGTACACAATGAGCAGTTCTTC
- TRBJ2-5 TRBV5-6 TRBD1 CASSLEGQGETQYF TGTGCCAGCAGCTTAGAGGGACAGGGAGAGACCCAGTACTTC
- TRBJ2-6 TRBV12-3/TRBV12-4 TRBD1 CASSVTGTGFVLTF TGTGCCAGCAGTGTAACCGGGACAGGATTCGTCCTGACTTTC
few TRBJ1-1 TRBV5-1 TRBD1 CASSEMQGGTEAFF TGCGCCAGCAGCGAGATGCAGGGGGGCACTGAAGCTTTCTTT
- TRBJ2-3 TRBV7-3 - CASSTFGGFGGDTQYF TGTGCCAGCAGCACATTTGGCGGCTTCGGTGGAGATACGCAGTATTTT
- TRBJ2-7 TRBV6-5 - CASRPPWSISSYEQYF TGTGCCAGCAGACCTCCGTGGTCCATTAGCTCCTACGAGCAGTACTTC
- TRBJ2-7 TRBV7-2 - CASSSPGDKSYEQYF TGTGCCAGCAGCTCGCCCGGGGACAAGTCCTACGAGCAGTACTTC
- TRBJ1-1 TRBV11-3 TRBD1 CASSPGRGRRTTEAFF TGTGCCAGCAGCCCGGGTAGGGGGCGGCGAACCACTGAAGCTTTCTTT
once TRBJ2-2 TRBV29-1 TRBD2 CSVRSSGPSGELFF TGCAGCGTTAGGTCTAGCGGGCCCTCTGGGGAGCTGTTTTTT
- TRBJ2-7 TRBV9 TRBD2 CASSEGTSIAYEQYF TGTGCCAGCAGCGAAGGGACTAGTATTGCCTACGAGCAGTACTTC
once TRBJ2-1 TRBV28 - CASTKTPSYNEQFF TGTGCCAGCACGAAGACCCCCTCTTACAATGAGCAGTTCTTC
- TRBJ2-2 TRBV20-1 - CSATILTGVLFF TGCAGTGCTACAATCCTCACCGGGGTGCTGTTTTTT
few TRBJ2-7 TRBV27 - CASSLSRGSFYEQYF TGTGCCAGCAGTTTATCAAGGGGCTCCTTTTACGAGCAGTACTTC
many TRBJ2-3 TRBV7-3 - CASSLWGASTDTQYF TGTGCCAGCAGCTTGTGGGGGGCTAGCACAGATACGCAGTATTTT
few TRBJ2-7 TRBV7-2 - CASSPQGTKRYEQYF TGTGCCAGCAGCCCCCAGGGGACAAAGCGCTACGAGCAGTACTTC
- TRBJ2-3 TRBV7-9 - CASSGTLGTDTQYF TGTGCCAGCAGCGGGACTCTTGGGACGGATACGCAGTATTTT
once TRBJ2-2 TRBV6-6 TRBD2 CASSGLAGGTSTGELFF TGTGCCAGCAGCGGACTAGCGGGAGGGACGAGCACCGGGGAGCTGTTTTTT
- TRBJ2-5 TRBV28 - CASSFPDGQETQYF TGTGCCAGCAGTTTCCCGGACGGACAAGAGACCCAGTACTTC
- TRBJ1-6 TRBV30 TRBD1 CACVTGGNSPLHF TGTGCCTGTGTTACAGGGGGCAATTCACCCCTCCACTTT
- TRBJ2-7 TRBV20-1 - CSARGESYEQYF TGCAGTGCTAGGGGGGAGTCCTACGAGCAGTACTTC
few TRBJ2-1 TRBV5-1 - CASSLAKGWQFF TGCGCCAGCAGCTTGGCCAAGGGCTGGCAGTTCTTC
- TRBJ2-4 TRBV3-1 TRBD1 CASSSQGVDIQYF TGTGCCAGCAGCAGTCAGGGGGTGGACATTCAGTACTTC
- TRBJ2-1 TRBV11-3 - CASSLVGGEQFF TGTGCCAGCAGCTTAGTGGGCGGTGAGCAGTTCTTC
few TRBJ1-4 TRBV7-9 - CASSLTLGNEKLFF TGTGCCAGCAGCTTAACCCTTGGAAATGAAAAACTGTTTTTT
- TRBJ2-2 TRBV7-2 TRBD2 CASRFGTSGLTGELFF TGTGCCAGCAGATTCGGGACTAGCGGTTTAACCGGGGAGCTGTTTTTT